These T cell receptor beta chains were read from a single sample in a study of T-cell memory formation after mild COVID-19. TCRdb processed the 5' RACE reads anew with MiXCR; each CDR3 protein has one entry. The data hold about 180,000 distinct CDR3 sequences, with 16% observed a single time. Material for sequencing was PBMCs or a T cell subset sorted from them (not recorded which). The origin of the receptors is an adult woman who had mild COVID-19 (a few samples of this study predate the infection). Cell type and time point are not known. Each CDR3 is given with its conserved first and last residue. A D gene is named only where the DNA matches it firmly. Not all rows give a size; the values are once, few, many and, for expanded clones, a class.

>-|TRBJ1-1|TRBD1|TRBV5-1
TGCGCCAGCAGCCTGGGACAGGACACTGAAGCTTTCTTT
CASSLGQDTEAFF
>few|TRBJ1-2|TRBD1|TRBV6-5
TGTGCCAGCAGTCGCCTTAATCCGGGACAGGCGAACTATGGCTACACCTTC
CASSRLNPGQANYGYTF
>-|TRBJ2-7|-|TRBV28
TGTGCCAGCAGTACACGGGGGCCCAACTACGAGCAGTACTTC
CASSTRGPNYEQYF
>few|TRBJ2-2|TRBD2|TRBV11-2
TGTGCCAGCAGCTTAGTGAGGACTAGGGGTACCGGGGAGCTGTTTTTT
CASSLVRTRGTGELFF
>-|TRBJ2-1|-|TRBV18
TGTGCCAGCTCACCGCAAGAGTTAGAGCAGTTCTTC
CASSPQELEQFF
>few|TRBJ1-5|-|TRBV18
TGTGCCAGCTCACCCCCGGGCTGGGGCAATAGCAATCAGCCCCAGCATTTT
CASSPPGWGNSNQPQHF
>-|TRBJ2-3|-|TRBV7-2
TGTGCCAGCAGCTTAGAACTAAGTCGCGGTAATACGCAGTATTTT
CASSLELSRGNTQYF
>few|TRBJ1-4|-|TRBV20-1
TGCAGTGCTGTCCAGGGAGTTATTGGTGAAAAACTGTTTTTT
CSAVQGVIGEKLFF
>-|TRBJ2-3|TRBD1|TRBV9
TGTGCCAGCAGCGTAGCCCCGGGACAGGGGACAGATACGCAGTATTTT
CASSVAPGQGTDTQYF
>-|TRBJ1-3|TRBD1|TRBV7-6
TGTGCCAGCAGCTTATTACAGGGGACCAACGCTGGAAACACCATATATTTT
CASSLLQGTNAGNTIYF
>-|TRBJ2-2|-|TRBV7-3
TGTGCCAGCAGCTTACACGGGGAGCTGTTTTTT
CASSLHGELFF
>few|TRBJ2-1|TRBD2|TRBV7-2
TGTGCCAGCAGCCTGGGCCTCGGCGGCGGGAGGGGCAATGAGCAGTTCTTC
CASSLGLGGGRGNEQFF
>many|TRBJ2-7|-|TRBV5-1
TGCGCCAGCAAGGAGACGGCCGCCTACGAGCAGTACTTC
CASKETAAYEQYF
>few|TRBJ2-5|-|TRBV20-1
TGCAGTGCCATCCCCGGGGCCCAAGAGACCCAGTACTTC
CSAIPGAQETQYF
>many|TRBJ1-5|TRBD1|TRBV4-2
TGTGCCAGCAGCCAAGACTACCAGGGGGTCTATAGCAATCAGCCCCAGCATTTT
CASSQDYQGVYSNQPQHF
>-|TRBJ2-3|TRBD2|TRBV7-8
TGTGCCAGCAGCGGGCGGGGGTACACAGATACGCAGTATTTT
CASSGRGYTDTQYF
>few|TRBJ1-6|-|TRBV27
TGTGCCAGCAGTTTTGATTCCTCCATCTCCTATAATTCACCCCTCCACTTT
CASSFDSSISYNSPLHF